The clone carrying this TCR beta chain was detected ten times or more. Its antigen is currently unknown. From RNA transcripts, TCR beta CDR3 regions were amplified. First-round RT-PCR of the TCR CDR3 relied on the HTBI primer set. Each CDR3 protein is one row after TCRdb ran MiXCR on the multiplex PCR reads. Of about 740,000 distinct CDR3 sequences in the sample, 11% to 15% were seen once. This sample was taken from a study of T cells in Graves' hyperthyroidism and ophthalmopathy. Broader study findings: Researchers report that a 13 V-J model separated ophthalmopathy from stable hyperthyroidism.

Graves' hyperthyroidism showing no ophthalmopathy progression within 18 months was considered stable. The hyperthyroidism was newly diagnosed and had lasted under 2 months; the patients were aged 18 to 65. Germline V gene sequence: CDR1 SEHNR, CDR2 FQNEAQ (reference sequence). There are 15 residues in the CDR3. V shed 2 bases and J shed 5 bases, with 13 bases lying between them. This rearrangement joins TRBV7-9 to TRBJ2-1, with a tentative D call TRBD2 (5 bases). The clonotype originates from a woman aged 18-35 years with Graves' hyperthyroidism. The sample consisted of blood. Written as DNA, the CDR3 is TGTGCCAGCAGCTTATGGCCTAGCCAGCACAATGAGCAGTTCTTC. As protein: CASSLWPSQHNEQFF.